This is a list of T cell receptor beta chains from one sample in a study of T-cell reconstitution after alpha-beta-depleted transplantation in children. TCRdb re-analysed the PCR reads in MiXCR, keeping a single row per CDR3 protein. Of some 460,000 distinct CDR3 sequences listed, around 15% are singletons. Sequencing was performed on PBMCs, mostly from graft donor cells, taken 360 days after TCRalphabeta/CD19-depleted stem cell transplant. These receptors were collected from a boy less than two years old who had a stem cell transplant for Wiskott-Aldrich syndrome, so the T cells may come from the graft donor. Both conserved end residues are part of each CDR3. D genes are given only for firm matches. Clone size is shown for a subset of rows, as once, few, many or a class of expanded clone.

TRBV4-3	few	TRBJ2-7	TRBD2	TGCGCCAGCAGCCAAGATCCCCCAACTAGCGGGAGGGAGAACGAGCAGTACTTC	CASSQDPPTSGRENEQYF
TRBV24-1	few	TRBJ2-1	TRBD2	TGTGCCACCAGTGATTCCCCCGGCGGGAGGGAGGCCTATGAGCAGTTCTTC	CATSDSPGGREAYEQFF
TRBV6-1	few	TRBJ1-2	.	TGTGCCAGCAGGAATGACAGGAGCAACTATGGCTACACCTTC	CASRNDRSNYGYTF
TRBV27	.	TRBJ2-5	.	TGTGCCAGCAGTTTATCTCGCTACCAAGAGACCCAGTACTTC	CASSLSRYQETQYF
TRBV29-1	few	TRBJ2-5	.	TGCTGCGGAGGGGGTAGGGAGACCCAGTACTTC	CCGGGRETQYF
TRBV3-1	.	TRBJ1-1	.	TGTGCCAGCAGCCAAGGGTTGGGAGGCACTGAAGCTTTCTTT	CASSQGLGGTEAFF
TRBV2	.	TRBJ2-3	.	TGTGCCAGCAGGACAGGAATAAGCACAGATATGCAGTATTTT	CASRTGISTDMQYF
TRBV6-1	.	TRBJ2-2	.	TGTGCCAGCACGGTAGAACGGCGGGGGCTAACCGGGGAGCTGTTTTTT	CASTVERRGLTGELFF
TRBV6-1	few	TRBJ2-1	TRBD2	TGTGCCAGCAGTGGGAGGACTAGCGGGAATACAAATGAGCAGTTCTTC	CASSGRTSGNTNEQFF
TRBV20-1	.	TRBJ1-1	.	TGCAGTGCTAGAGACCGGAGACAGGCTAACACTGAAGCTTTCTTT	CSARDRRQANTEAFF
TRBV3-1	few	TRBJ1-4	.	TGTGCCAGCAGCCAAGGTCCCCAGAGTAATGAAAAACTGTTTTTT	CASSQGPQSNEKLFF
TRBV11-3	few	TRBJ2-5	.	TGTGCCAGCAGTTCCCGGGATGGACAAGAGACCCAGTACTTC	CASSSRDGQETQYF
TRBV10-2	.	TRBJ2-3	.	TGCGCCAGCAGTGACGGTCACACAGATACGCAGTATTTT	CASSDGHTDTQYF
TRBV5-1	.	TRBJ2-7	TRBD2	TGCGCCAGCAGCGTCCTAGCGGGAGTAGGGGAGCAGTACTTC	CASSVLAGVGEQYF
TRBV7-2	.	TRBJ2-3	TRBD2	TGTGCCAGCAGCCACCGGGGGCTAGCGGGAGGGGGAGATACGCAGTATTTT	CASSHRGLAGGGDTQYF
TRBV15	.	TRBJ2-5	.	TGTGCCACCAGCAAAGGGAACAAGCAAGAGACCCAGTACTTC	CATSKGNKQETQYF
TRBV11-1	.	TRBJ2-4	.	TGTGCCAGCAGCTTAGCCCCAAGACCCAGGGGAAAGAAAAACATTCAGTACTTC	CASSLAPRPRGKKNIQYF
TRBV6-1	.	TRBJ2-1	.	TGTGCCAGCAGTAAAGTCCCTCTATCCTACAATGAGCAGTTCTTC	CASSKVPLSYNEQFF
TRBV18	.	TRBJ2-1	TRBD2	TGTGCCAGCTCACCACTTTTCCTAGCGGGAGGGCCAGGTAGCCACAATGAGCAGTTCTTC	CASSPLFLAGGPGSHNEQFF
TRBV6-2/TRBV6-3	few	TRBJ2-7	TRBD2	TGTGCCAGCAGTTCCCCCGGGACTAGCGGGAGGTACGAGCAGTACTTC	CASSSPGTSGRYEQYF
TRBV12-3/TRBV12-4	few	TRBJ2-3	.	TGTGCCAGCAGTTGGGCTATCCGGGATACGCAGTATTTT	CASSWAIRDTQYF
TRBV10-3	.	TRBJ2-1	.	TGTGCCATCAGCTCCGCCGGCGGTGAGCAGTTCTTC	CAISSAGGEQFF
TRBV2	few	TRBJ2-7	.	TGTGCCAGCAGTGGTCTACCTGACGAGCAGTACTTC	CASSGLPDEQYF
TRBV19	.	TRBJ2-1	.	TGTGCCAGTAGAACAGGGTACGAAAAACTGGATGAGCAGTTCTTC	CASRTGYEKLDEQFF